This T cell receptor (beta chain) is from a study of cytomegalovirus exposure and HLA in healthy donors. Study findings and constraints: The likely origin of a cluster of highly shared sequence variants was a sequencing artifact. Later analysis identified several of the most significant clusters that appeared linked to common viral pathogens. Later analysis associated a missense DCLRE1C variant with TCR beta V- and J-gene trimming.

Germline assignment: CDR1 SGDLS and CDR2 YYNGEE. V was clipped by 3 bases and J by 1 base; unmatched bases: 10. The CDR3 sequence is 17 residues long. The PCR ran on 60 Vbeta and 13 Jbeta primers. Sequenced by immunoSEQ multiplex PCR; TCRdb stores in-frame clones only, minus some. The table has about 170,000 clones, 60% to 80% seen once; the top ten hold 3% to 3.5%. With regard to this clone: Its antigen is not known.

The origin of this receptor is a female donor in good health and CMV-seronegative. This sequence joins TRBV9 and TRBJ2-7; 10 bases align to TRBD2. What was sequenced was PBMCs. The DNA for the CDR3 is TGTGCCAGCAGCGCCCGAGGACTAGCGGTTTTATCCTACGAGCAGTACTTC. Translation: CASSARGLAVLSYEQYF.